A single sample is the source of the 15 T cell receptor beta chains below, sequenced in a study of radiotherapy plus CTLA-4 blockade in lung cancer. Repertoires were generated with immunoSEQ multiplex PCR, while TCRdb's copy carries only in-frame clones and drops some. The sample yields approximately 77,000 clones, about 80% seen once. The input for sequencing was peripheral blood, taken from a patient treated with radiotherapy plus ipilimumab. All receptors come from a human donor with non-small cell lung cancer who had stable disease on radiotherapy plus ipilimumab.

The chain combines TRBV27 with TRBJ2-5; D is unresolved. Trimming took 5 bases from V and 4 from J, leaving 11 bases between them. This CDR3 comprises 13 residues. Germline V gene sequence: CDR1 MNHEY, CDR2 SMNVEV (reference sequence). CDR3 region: CASSHRRGETQYF. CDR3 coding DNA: TGTGCCAGCAGTCATCGGCGAGGAGAGACCCAGTACTTC.

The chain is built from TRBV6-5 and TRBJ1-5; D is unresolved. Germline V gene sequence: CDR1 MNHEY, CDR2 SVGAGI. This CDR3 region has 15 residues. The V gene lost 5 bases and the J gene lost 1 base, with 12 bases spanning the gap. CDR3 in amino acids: CASSPGSLSNQPQHF. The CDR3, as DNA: TGTGCCAGCAGTCCGGGGAGTTTGAGCAATCAGCCCCAGCATTTT.

The CDR3 DNA sequence: TGTGCCAGCACCGCGGGAGGGCCCACCGGGGAGCTGTTTTTT. Translated, it gives CASTAGGPTGELFF. V is TRBV19 and J is TRBJ2-2; TRBD2 matches 9 bases. J lost 4 bases, V lost 9 bases, and 6 bases had no gene match. This CDR3 region has 14 residues. Germline values: CDR1 LNHDA, CDR2 SQIVND (reference sequence).

DNA for the CDR3: TGTGCCAGCAGTGAATCCCAGGGATGGGACACTGAAGCTTTCTTT. Translated, it gives CASSESQGWDTEAFF. The chain joins TRBV6-1 to TRBJ1-1, with D tentatively TRBD1 (5 bases). Between the trimmed V and J ends, which lost 2 bases and 3 bases, there was a span of 13 bases. Germline V gene sequence: CDR1 MNHNS, CDR2 SASEGT. The CDR3 spans 15 residues.

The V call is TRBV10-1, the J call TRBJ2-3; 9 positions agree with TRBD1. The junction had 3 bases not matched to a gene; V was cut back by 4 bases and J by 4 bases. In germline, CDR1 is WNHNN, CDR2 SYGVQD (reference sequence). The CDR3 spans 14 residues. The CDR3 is CASSGQGEADTQYF. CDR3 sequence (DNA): TGCGCCAGCAGTGGACAGGGGGAGGCAGATACGCAGTATTTT.

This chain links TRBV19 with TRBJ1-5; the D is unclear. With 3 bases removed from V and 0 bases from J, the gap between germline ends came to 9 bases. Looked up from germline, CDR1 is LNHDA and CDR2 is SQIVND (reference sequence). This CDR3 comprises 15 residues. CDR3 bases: TGTGCCAGTAGTATTTTACAGCATAGCAATCAGCCCCAGCATTTT. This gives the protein CASSILQHSNQPQHF.

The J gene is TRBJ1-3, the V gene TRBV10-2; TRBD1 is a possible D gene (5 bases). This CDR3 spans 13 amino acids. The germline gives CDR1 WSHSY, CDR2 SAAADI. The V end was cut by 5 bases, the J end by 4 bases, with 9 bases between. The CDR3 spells CASSPGGGNTIYF. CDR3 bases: TGCGCCAGCAGTCCCGGGGGGGGAAACACCATATATTTT.

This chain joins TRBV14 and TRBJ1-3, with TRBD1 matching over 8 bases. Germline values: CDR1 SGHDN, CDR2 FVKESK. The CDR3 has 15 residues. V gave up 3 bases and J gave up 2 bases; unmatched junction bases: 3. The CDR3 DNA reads TGTGCCAGCAGCCAGAGGACAGGGACTGGAAACACCATATATTTT. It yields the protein CASSQRTGTGNTIYF.

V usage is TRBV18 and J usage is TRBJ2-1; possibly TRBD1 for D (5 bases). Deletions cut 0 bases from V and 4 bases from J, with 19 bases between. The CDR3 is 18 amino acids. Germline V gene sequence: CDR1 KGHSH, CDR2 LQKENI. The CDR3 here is CASSPPPLTGVSYNEQFF. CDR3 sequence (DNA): TGTGCCAGCTCACCACCCCCTCTTACAGGCGTGAGTTACAATGAGCAGTTCTTC.

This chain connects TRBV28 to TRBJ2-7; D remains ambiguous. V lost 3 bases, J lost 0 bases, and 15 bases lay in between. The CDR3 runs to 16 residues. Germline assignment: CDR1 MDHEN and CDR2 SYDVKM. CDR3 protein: CASSFDTGSYSYEQYF. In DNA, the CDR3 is TGTGCCAGCAGTTTCGACACCGGGTCGTACTCCTACGAGCAGTACTTC.

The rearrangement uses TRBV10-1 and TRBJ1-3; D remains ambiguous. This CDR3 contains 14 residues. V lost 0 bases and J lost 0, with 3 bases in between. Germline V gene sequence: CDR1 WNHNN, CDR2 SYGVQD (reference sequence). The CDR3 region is CASSESSSGNTIYF. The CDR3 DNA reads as TGCGCCAGCAGTGAGTCGAGCTCTGGAAACACCATATATTTT.

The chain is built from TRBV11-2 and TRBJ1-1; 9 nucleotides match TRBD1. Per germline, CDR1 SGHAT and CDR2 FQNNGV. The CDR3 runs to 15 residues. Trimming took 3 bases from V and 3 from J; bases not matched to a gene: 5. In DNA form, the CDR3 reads TGTGCCAGCAGCTTTATCCGGGACAGGGACACTGAAGCTTTCTTT. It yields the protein CASSFIRDRDTEAFF. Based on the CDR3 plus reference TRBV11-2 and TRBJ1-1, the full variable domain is EAGVAQSPRYKIIEKRQSVAFWCNPISGHATLYWYQQILGQGPKLLIQFQNNGVVDDSQLPKDRFSAERLKGVDSTLKIQPAKLEDSAVYLCASSFIRDRDTEAFFGQGTRLTVV.

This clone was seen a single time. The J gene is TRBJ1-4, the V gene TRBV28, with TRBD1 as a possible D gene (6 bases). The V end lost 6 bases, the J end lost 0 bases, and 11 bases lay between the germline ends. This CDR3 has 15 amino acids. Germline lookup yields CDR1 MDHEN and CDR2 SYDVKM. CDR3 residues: CASRRDTSTNEKLFF. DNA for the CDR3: TGTGCCAGCAGGCGGGACACATCAACTAATGAAAAACTGTTTTTT.

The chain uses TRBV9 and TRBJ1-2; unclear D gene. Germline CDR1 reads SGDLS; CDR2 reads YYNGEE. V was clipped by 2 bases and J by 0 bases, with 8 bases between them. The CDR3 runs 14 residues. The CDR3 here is CASSVGVSNYGYTF. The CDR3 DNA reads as TGTGCCAGCAGCGTGGGCGTATCTAACTATGGCTACACCTTC.

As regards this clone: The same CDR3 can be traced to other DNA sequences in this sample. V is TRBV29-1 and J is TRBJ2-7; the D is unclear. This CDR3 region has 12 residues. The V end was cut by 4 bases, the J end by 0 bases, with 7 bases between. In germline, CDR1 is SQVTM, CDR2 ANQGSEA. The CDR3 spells CSVAASSYEQYF. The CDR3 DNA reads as TGCAGCGTTGCGGCGAGCTCCTACGAGCAGTACTTC.